Below are 8 T cell receptor beta chains sequenced from a single sample in a study of CD8 T cells in Susac syndrome. RNA was extracted with the RNeasy kit, and a quantity of about 0.45 to 1 ug was reverse transcribed using random hexamers. TCRdb fed the immunoSEQ multiplex PCR reads into MiXCR, producing one record per CDR3 protein. The repertoire holds roughly 200,000 distinct CDR3 sequences, with about 95% as singletons. The sample consisted of CD4+ T cells from PBMCs. Every receptor here comes from a human donor in good health.

The V gene is TRBV7-8, the J gene TRBJ1-1; possibly TRBD1 for D (5 bases). V was cut by 4 bases and J by 3 bases, with 15 bases left in between. Per germline, CDR1 SGHVS and CDR2 FQNEAQ. The CDR3 covers 15 residues. The CDR3 loop is CASSWGIGRYTEAFF. The CDR3 bases are TGTGCCAGCAGCTGGGGGATCGGACGGTACACTGAAGCTTTCTTT.

V and J are TRBV29-1 and TRBJ2-3; 10 nucleotides agree with TRBD2. The CDR3 is 14 amino acids. Unmatched junction bases numbered 5, after V lost 4 bases and J lost 4 bases. Looked up from germline, CDR1 is SQVTM and CDR2 is ANQGSEA. CDR3 protein: CSVAASGSADTQYF. As DNA, the CDR3 is TGCAGCGTTGCGGCTAGCGGGAGTGCAGATACGCAGTATTTT.

The J gene is TRBJ2-2, the V gene TRBV4-3; possible D gene TRBD2, 6 bases. This CDR3 spans 15 amino acids. V lost 3 bases, J lost 5 bases, and 13 bases lay in between. CDR1 and CDR2 (germline): LGHNA, YSLEER. The chain's CDR3 is CASSHSGLKTGELFF. DNA for the CDR3: TGCGCCAGCAGCCATAGCGGCCTAAAAACCGGGGAGCTGTTTTTT.

The gene calls are TRBV20-1 and TRBJ1-1; D gene ambiguous. Deletions cut 3 bases from V and 0 bases from J, with 5 bases between. The CDR3 runs 12 residues. The V gene's germline CDR1 is DFQATT and CDR2 SNEGSKA (reference sequence). The CDR3 is CSASGVNTEAFF. CDR3 nucleotides: TGCAGTGCTAGTGGGGTGAACACTGAAGCTTTCTTT.

This clonotype was seen only once. This chain uses TRBV30 with TRBJ2-3; D gene ambiguous. The CDR3 has 14 amino acids. Germline V lookup: CDR1 GTSNPN, CDR2 SVGIG (reference sequence). With 0 bases removed from V and 2 bases from J, the gap between germline ends came to 9 bases. DNA for the CDR3: TGTGCCTGGAGTGTTGGGTCTGACACAGATACGCAGTATTTT. Its protein product is CAWSVGSDTDTQYF.

The chain joins TRBV30 to TRBJ2-1; 10 bases are a match to TRBD2. Unmatched junction bases numbered 2, after V lost 2 bases and J lost 4 bases. The CDR3 loop spans 14 amino acids. Germline CDR1 GTSNPN, CDR2 SVGIG (reference sequence). CDR3 loop: CAWSRAGGYNEQFF. CDR3 in DNA: TGTGCCTGGAGTCGAGCGGGAGGGTACAATGAGCAGTTCTTC.

The chain employs TRBV4-3 and TRBJ2-5, with D possibly being TRBD1 (5 bases). Germline-derived CDR1 and CDR2 are LGHNA and YSLEER. The CDR3 extends over 17 amino acids. The V end was cut by 0 bases, the J end by 4 bases, with 18 bases between. CDR3 DNA sequence: TGCGCCAGCAGCCAAGATCGGTATCAAAGGGGCGTAGAGACCCAGTACTTC. It yields the protein CASSQDRYQRGVETQYF.

This clonotype was recorded a few times. The J gene is TRBJ2-7, the V gene TRBV29-1; D possibly corresponds to TRBD1 (6 bases). The germline gives CDR1 SQVTM, CDR2 ANQGSEA. V lost 6 bases to trimming and J lost 4 bases, with 13 bases between them. The CDR3 loop spans 12 amino acids. The CDR3 sequence: CSVGQSGYEQYF. The DNA for the CDR3 is TGCAGCGTCGGACAGTCGGGATACGAGCAGTACTTC.